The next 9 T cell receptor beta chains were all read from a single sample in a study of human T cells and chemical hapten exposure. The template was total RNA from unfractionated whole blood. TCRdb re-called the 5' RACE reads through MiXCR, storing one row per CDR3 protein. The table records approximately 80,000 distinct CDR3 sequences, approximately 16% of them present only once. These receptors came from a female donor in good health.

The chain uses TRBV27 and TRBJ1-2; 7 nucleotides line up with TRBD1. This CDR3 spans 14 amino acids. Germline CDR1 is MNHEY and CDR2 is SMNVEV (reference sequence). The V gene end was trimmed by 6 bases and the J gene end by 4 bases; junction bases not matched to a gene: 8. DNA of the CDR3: TGTGCCAGCAGCCCTCACCGGGACAGCTATGGCTACACCTTC. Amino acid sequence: CASSPHRDSYGYTF.

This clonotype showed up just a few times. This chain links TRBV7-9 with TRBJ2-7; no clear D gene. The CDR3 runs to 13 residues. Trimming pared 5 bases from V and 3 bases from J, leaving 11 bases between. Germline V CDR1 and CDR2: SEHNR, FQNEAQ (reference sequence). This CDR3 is CASSTPHSYEQYF. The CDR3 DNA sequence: TGTGCCAGCAGCACACCCCACAGCTACGAGCAGTACTTC.

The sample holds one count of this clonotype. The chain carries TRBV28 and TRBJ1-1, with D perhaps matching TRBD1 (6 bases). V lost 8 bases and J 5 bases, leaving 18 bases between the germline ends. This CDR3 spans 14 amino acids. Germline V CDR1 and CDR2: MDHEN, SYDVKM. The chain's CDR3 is CASRLLQGGTEAFF. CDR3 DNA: TGTGCCAGCCGACTCTTACAGGGAGGGACTGAAGCTTTCTTT. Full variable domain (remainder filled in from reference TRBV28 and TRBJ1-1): DVKVTQSSRYLVKRTGEKVFLECVQDMDHENMFWYRQDPGLGLRLIYFSYDVKMKEKGDIPEGYSVSREKKERFSLILESASTNQTSMYLCASRLLQGGTEAFFGQGTRLTVV.

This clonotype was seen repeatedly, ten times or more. The CDR3 here is CASSQGNTGELFF. Written as DNA, the CDR3 is TGCGCCAGCAGTCAGGGGAACACCGGGGAGCTGTTTTTT. The V call is TRBV5-1, the J call TRBJ2-2, with D perhaps matching TRBD1 (5 bases). Germline V gives CDR1 SGHRS, CDR2 YFSETQ. V was clipped by 5 bases and J by 1 base, with 6 bases between them. The CDR3 consists of 13 residues.

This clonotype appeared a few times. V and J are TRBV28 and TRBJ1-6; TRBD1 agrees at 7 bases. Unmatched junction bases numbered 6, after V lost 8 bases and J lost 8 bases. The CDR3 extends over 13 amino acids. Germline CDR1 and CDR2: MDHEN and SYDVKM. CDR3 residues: CASRQGKDSPLHF. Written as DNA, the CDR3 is TGTGCCAGCCGACAGGGAAAAGATTCACCCCTCCACTTT.

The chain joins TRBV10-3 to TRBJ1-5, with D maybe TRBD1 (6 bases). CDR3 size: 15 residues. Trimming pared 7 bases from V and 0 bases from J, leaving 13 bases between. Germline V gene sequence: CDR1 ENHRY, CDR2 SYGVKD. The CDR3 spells CAIMIQGHSNQPQHF. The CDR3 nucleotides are TGTGCCATCATGATACAGGGTCATAGCAATCAGCCCCAGCATTTT.

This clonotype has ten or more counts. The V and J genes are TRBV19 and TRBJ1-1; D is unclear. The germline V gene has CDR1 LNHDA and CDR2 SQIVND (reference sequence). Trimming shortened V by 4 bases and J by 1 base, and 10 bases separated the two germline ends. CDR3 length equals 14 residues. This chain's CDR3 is CASSSLRENTEAFF. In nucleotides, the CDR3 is TGTGCCAGTAGTAGTCTTCGGGAGAACACTGAAGCTTTCTTT.

CDR3 residues: CASSPQGLKATGELFF. Here the CDR3 DNA reads TGTGCCAGCTCACCACAGGGTCTTAAGGCGACCGGGGAGCTGTTTTTT. The rearrangement uses TRBV18 and TRBJ2-2; D is unclear. With 1 base removed from V and 5 bases from J, the gap between germline ends came to 14 bases. This CDR3 spans 16 amino acids. Per germline, CDR1 KGHSH and CDR2 LQKENI.

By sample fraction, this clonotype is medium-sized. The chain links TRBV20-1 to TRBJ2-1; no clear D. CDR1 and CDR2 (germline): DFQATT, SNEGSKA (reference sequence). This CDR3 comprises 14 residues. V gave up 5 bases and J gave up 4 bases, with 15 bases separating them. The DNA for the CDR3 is TGCAGTGCTGGTGTTGGAGACGGGTACAATGAGCAGTTCTTC. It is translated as CSAGVGDGYNEQFF.